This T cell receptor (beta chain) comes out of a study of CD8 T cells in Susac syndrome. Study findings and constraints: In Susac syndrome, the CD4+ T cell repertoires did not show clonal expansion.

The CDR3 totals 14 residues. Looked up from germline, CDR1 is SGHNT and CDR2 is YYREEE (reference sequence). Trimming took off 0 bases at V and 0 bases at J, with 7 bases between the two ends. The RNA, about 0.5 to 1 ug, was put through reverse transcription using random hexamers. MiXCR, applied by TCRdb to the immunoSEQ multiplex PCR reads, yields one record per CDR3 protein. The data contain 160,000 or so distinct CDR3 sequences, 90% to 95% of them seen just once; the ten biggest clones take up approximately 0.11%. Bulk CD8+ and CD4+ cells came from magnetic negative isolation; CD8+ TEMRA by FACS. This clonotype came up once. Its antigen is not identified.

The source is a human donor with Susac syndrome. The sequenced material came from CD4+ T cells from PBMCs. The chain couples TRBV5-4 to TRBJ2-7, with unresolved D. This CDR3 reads CASSLDPISYEQYF. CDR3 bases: TGTGCCAGCAGCTTGGATCCCATCTCCTACGAGCAGTACTTC.